This T cell receptor beta chain originates from a study of cytomegalovirus exposure and HLA in healthy donors. As to this clone: Its antigen is not identified.

CDR1 and CDR2 (germline): SQVTM, ANQGSEA. The CDR3 runs to 14 residues. J was trimmed by 10 bases and V by 7 bases; bases with no gene match: 17. Study results and limitations: Sequencing had likely introduced a cluster of highly shared sequence variants as an artifact. Of the V segments, some could not be distinguished, including TRBV6-2 and TRBV6-3, and were excluded.

Primers: 60 Vbeta forward and 13 Jbeta reverse. The repertoire was sequenced with immunoSEQ multiplex PCR; TCRdb's copy has only in-frame clones and lacks some. The sample shows 100,000 or so clones, about 78% of them seen only once. The material sequenced was PBMCs. The origin of this receptor is a young man in good health and CMV-seronegative. J is TRBJ1-2 and V is TRBV29-1, with 8 nucleotides matching TRBD1. The CDR3 nucleotides read TGCAGCGCTACCCCAGGGACAGGTCAGATACCCTACACCTTC. Its protein is CSATPGTGQIPYTF.